The entry below gives a single T cell receptor (beta chain) sequence along with its context. The antigen it recognizes is unknown. Base quality data are lacking; no much larger clone is found one base away. Germline trimming: 5 bases from V, 2 bases from J; junction bases outside gene matches: 14. From the germline V gene (reference sequence), CDR1 is SEHNR and CDR2 is FQNEAQ. The CDR3 covers 17 residues, taking in both the cysteine and the phenylalanine. Of all the DNA, just the CDR3 is kept, 51 bases in frame from base 1. Systemically healthy Caucasian individuals from Russia, roughly 40 in total and aged roughly 6 to 100 years, were included as donors. Around 10 milliliters of peripheral blood were collected from each donor into EDTA-treated Vacutainer tubes. Ficoll-Paque density-gradient centrifugation was used to isolate PBMCs, with at least 6.5 million per sample. Total RNA, at least 6 micrograms per sample, was extracted from PBMCs with Trizol reagent. For every donor, flow cytometry on a PBMC aliquot measured the percentage of naive CD45RAhigh/CD27high T cells.

This entry is derived from a study of blood T cells in healthy people across ages (dated by TCRdb to about 2015). Broadly, across the study: In model experiments, roughly one uniquely barcoded TCR beta cDNA molecule per two T cells was captured by template switching. Using deep sequencing normalized with unique cDNA molecular identifiers, the study measured how TCR beta repertoire diversity changes with age. Donors were grouped into four age groups: young (average roughly 15 years), middle-aged (about 38), aged (about 60) and long-lived (approximately 78). To avoid experimental bias, donors of different ages were spread randomly across the sequencing lanes. The study analyzed two additional independent replicas of 1 million unique cDNA reads from the same blood draw for two donors, one aged 18 to 30 and one aged 80 or older.

Library prep was done by 5' RACE. A second PCR of roughly 6 to 11 cycles was run with a J-beta primer mix and a sample-barcoded 5' primer. Each TCR beta cDNA molecule received a unique molecular identifier from a template-switch 5' adaptor carrying 12 random nucleotides. Each sample yielded at least 3 million CDR3-containing paired-end reads. First-strand cDNA synthesis was performed from all RNA using the Mint cDNA synthesis kit, with priming by a TRBC-specific oligonucleotide. After uracil-DNA glycosylase treatment, a first 18-cycle PCR used universal primers M1SS and BC2_uni_R on all cDNA. Under the source paper's analysis protocol: For normalization, 1 million high-quality reads were randomly selected from each sample, with every read carrying a distinct molecular identifier. Instead of being binned into consensus sequences, reads that shared molecular identifiers were thrown out. CDR3 identification, clonotype clustering and error correction used MiTCR with a Q25 quality threshold and the strictest error-elimination algorithm. A nonparametric unseen species model using Euler transformation provided a lower-bound estimate of total TCR beta diversity. Using fastp trimming at Q25 and MiXCR clonotype assembly, TCRdb reanalyzed the public sequencing data and kept in-frame beta chains. Every distinct CDR3 protein forms one entry, paired with its most common genes and DNA. TCRdb's processing, not the study's, gives the V and J calls here. The sample table contains some 1,800,000 distinct CDR3 sequences; only one count was recorded for about two fifths of them. The ten largest clones take up roughly 23% of the sample.

Overall study outcomes, separate from this receptor: The percentage of naive T cells measured by flow cytometry correlated strongly with observed TCR beta diversity. Bulk unsorted PBMC profiling prevented conclusive comparison of naive and antigen-experienced compartments. Observed TCR beta diversity per million T cells fell roughly linearly with age, and a significant reduction was already apparent by age around 36. Compared with the aged group, more naive CD4+ T cells, fewer expanded clones and increased TCR diversity were shown by the long-lived group, suggesting age selection. Estimates of total diversity based on one million sequenced T cells were considered lower bounds and underestimates. Because donor CMV infection status was unknown, age-related changes in expanded clonotypes were potentially confounded.

Recombination connected TRBV7-9 to TRBJ1-2; 7 central nucleotides agree with TRBD1. Specimen: blood. The sequence derives from a human donor in good health. CDR3 sequence: CASSPPPPGQWNYGYTF. The DNA reads as follows: TGTGCCAGCAGCCCCCCGCCCCCGGGACAGTGGAACTATGGCTACACCTTC.